The 17 T cell receptor beta chains listed next were all sequenced from one sample in a study of blood T cell repertoires in COVID-19. The assay was immunoSEQ multiplex PCR, and TCRdb's table has in-frame clones only and misses some. The sample gives approximately 260,000 clones, roughly three quarters of which show up once; approximately 4% is in the top ten. Sequenced sample: peripheral blood. The receptors derive from a woman between 35 and 50 years old with active or convalescent COVID-19.

This clone was observed a handful of times. The chain recombines TRBV6-5 with TRBJ2-5; TRBD1 agrees at 8 bases. Germline V gene lookup returns CDR1 MNHEY and CDR2 SVGAGI. This CDR3 spans 14 amino acids. V was clipped by 5 bases and J by 4 bases; unmatched bases: 6. Written as DNA, the CDR3 is TGTGCCAGCAGTCCCCTCGGGACAGGAGAGACCCAGTACTTC. This translates into CASSPLGTGETQYF.

CDR3 sequence: CSVDMCRTASGNTIYF. The CDR3 DNA reads TGCAGCGTTGATATGTGTCGGACAGCCTCTGGAAACACCATATATTTT. The rearrangement joins TRBV29-1 to TRBJ1-3, with a tentative D call TRBD1 (6 bases). Germline V gene sequence: CDR1 SQVTM, CDR2 ANQGSEA. The V and J ends lost 3 bases and 0 bases respectively, with 15 bases between them. CDR3 length equals 16 residues.

The V call is TRBV19, the J call TRBJ1-4; D not certain. This CDR3 is built from 16 residues. Trimming pared 5 bases from V and 8 bases from J, leaving 21 bases between. Germline values: CDR1 LNHDA, CDR2 SQIVND (reference sequence). The CDR3: CASSFSRPSFGEKLFF. CDR3 bases: TGTGCCAGTAGTTTTTCAAGACCGTCCTTCGGGGAAAAACTGTTTTTT.

This clone has only a few counts. The chain uses TRBV7-2 and TRBJ1-5, with D hard to call. CDR3 length: 15 amino acids. CDR1 is SGHTA, CDR2 FQGNSA, per germline. Trimming took 4 bases from V and 3 from J, leaving 13 bases between them. Here the CDR3 DNA reads TGTGCCAGCAGCTGGGAGGAGAACCACAATCAGCCCCAGCATTTT. It codes for CASSWEENHNQPQHF.

This clone came up a few times. This sequence joins TRBV5-5 and TRBJ2-7; 7 bases agree with TRBD1. Losses at the gene ends were 1 base for V and 1 base for J; bases not matched to a gene: 2. The V gene's germline CDR1 is SGHKS and CDR2 YYEKEE (reference sequence). CDR3 length equals 14 residues. The CDR3 sequence is CASSLPGGSYEQYF. DNA of the CDR3: TGTGCCAGCAGCTTGCCAGGGGGTTCCTACGAGCAGTACTTC.

The rearrangement joins TRBV7-2 to TRBJ1-6, with a tentative D call TRBD1 (6 bases). Trimming shortened V by 2 bases and J by 10 bases, and 21 bases separated the two germline ends. This CDR3 contains 17 residues. The germline V gene encodes CDR1 SGHTA and CDR2 FQGNSA. The CDR3 nucleotides read TGTGCCAGCAGCTTATTTCAGGGGAACCCCGTAGAATCACCCCTCCACTTT. This gives the protein CASSLFQGNPVESPLHF.

This chain joins TRBV9 and TRBJ1-1; unclear D gene. The CDR3 has 13 residues. The V end was cut by 7 bases, the J end by 4 bases, with 14 bases between. Germline-derived CDR1 and CDR2 are SGDLS and YYNGEE. As DNA, the CDR3 is TGTGCCAGCGGCCGAGGTGGCCTCACTGAAGCTTTCTTT. It codes for CASGRGGLTEAFF.

The J gene is TRBJ2-2, the V gene TRBV28; 9 bases line up with TRBD1. Germline V CDR1 and CDR2: MDHEN, SYDVKM. Trimming took 0 bases from V and 6 from J; bases not matched to a gene: 11. This CDR3 spans 18 amino acids. CDR3 in DNA: TGTGCCAGCAGTTTATGGCGGGACAGGGATTGGCTGTCCGGGGAGCTGTTTTTT. This sequence encodes CASSLWRDRDWLSGELFF.

This sequence joins TRBV19 and TRBJ2-1, with TRBD2 matching 7 bases. The CDR3 consists of 20 residues. Germline loops: CDR1 LNHDA, CDR2 SQIVND (reference sequence). Germline trimming cut 3 bases from V and 8 bases from J; bases unmatched to any gene: 25. In DNA, the CDR3 is TGTGCCAGTAGTATCGGGGCAGGAGTAGAGGTCGGGGGGAAAAGCGATGAGCAGTTCTTC. Translating it yields CASSIGAGVEVGGKSDEQFF. Looking up the rest from reference TRBV19 and TRBJ2-1 gives the full variable domain: DGGITQSPKYLFRKEGQNVTLSCEQNLNHDAMYWYRQDPGQGLRLIYYSQIVNDFQKGDIAEGYSVSREKKESFPLTVTSAQKNPTAFYLCASSIGAGVEVGGKSDEQFFGPGTRLTVL.

In this sample, this clone turned up a few times. The chain recombines TRBV7-2 with TRBJ1-3; 9 nucleotides align to TRBD1. The CDR3 spans 15 residues. Unmatched junction bases numbered 1, after V lost 2 bases and J lost 2 bases. Germline loops: CDR1 SGHTA, CDR2 FQGNSA. The CDR3 protein is CASSLRQGAGNTIYF. The CDR3 DNA reads TGTGCCAGCAGCTTACGACAGGGGGCTGGAAACACCATATATTTT. The whole variable domain, filled in from reference TRBV7-2 and TRBJ1-3, reads GAGVSQSPSNKVTEKGKDVELRCDPISGHTALYWYRQSLGQGLEFLIYFQGNSAPDKSGLPSDRFSAERTGGSVSTLTIQRTQQEDSAVYLCASSLRQGAGNTIYFGEGSWLTVV.

J is TRBJ2-1 and V is TRBV6-1, with D possibly being TRBD1 (5 bases). With 3 bases removed from V and 1 base from J, the gap between germline ends came to 13 bases. This CDR3 contains 16 residues. Germline V gene data show CDR1 as MNHNS and CDR2 as SASEGT. The chain's CDR3 is CASSDRAYHSYNEQFF. The CDR3 DNA reads TGTGCCAGCAGTGACAGGGCCTACCATTCCTACAATGAGCAGTTCTTC.

The chain employs TRBV28 and TRBJ1-5; D not resolved. From germline, CDR1 is MDHEN and CDR2 SYDVKM. The CDR3 runs 13 residues. Trimming stripped 5 bases from V and 9 bases from J, with 14 bases between. The CDR3 is CASSPTLRGPQHF. In DNA, the CDR3 is TGTGCCAGCAGTCCCACCCTGAGAGGGCCCCAGCATTTT. The full variable domain, completed using reference TRBV28 and TRBJ1-5, is DVKVTQSSRYLVKRTGEKVFLECVQDMDHENMFWYRQDPGLGLRLIYFSYDVKMKEKGDIPEGYSVSREKKERFSLILESASTNQTSMYLCASSPTLRGPQHFGDGTRLSIL.

The chain joins TRBV15 to TRBJ1-5; D may be TRBD1 (5 bases). V lost 0 bases and J lost 5, with 11 bases in between. CDR3 length equals 15 residues. The germline V gene encodes CDR1 LNHNV and CDR2 YYDKDF (reference sequence). The CDR3 protein is CATSRERGVYQPQHF. In DNA form, the CDR3 reads TGTGCCACCAGCAGAGAACGGGGGGTGTATCAGCCCCAGCATTTT.

This sequence joins TRBV12-3 or TRBV12-4 and TRBJ1-2, with TRBD1 identical over 8 bases. The CDR3 covers 13 residues. Trimming took 8 bases from V and 6 from J; bases not matched to a gene: 8. CDR3 coding DNA: TGTGCCAGCGGCTACCGGACAGGGAATGGCTACACCTTC. It specifies CASGYRTGNGYTF.

This clone was seen a handful of times. This chain joins TRBV25-1 and TRBJ2-2, with TRBD1 matching over 7 bases. This CDR3 spans 13 amino acids. V shed 4 bases, J shed 11 bases, and the junction held 7 bases outside the gene matches. Germline CDR1 MGHDK, CDR2 SYGVNS. The CDR3 protein is CASSGSDRAELFF. The CDR3 DNA is TGTGCCAGCAGTGGGAGCGACAGGGCCGAGCTGTTTTTT.

This clone was counted many times. This chain uses TRBV6-5 with TRBJ1-2; a weak D match, TRBD1 (5 bases). CDR1 MNHEY and CDR2 SVGAGI come from the germline V gene. The CDR3 has 13 amino acids. V gave up 6 bases and J gave up 2 bases, with 10 bases separating them. CDR3 residues: CASSPDSNYGYTF. The CDR3 region has the DNA TGTGCCAGCAGCCCCGACAGCAACTATGGCTACACCTTC.

This clone was found a few times. The rearrangement links TRBV27 to TRBJ2-7; no definite D call. Germline V gives CDR1 MNHEY, CDR2 SMNVEV (reference sequence). Trimming removed 4 bases at V and 3 bases at J, with 4 bases between. The CDR3 spans 11 residues. This chain's CDR3 is CASSSLYEQYF. The CDR3 bases are TGTGCCAGCAGTTCCCTCTACGAGCAGTACTTC.